The entry below gives a single TCR beta chain sequence along with its context. This clonotype was found a few times. Its antigen is not yet known. No base-level quality is on record; no much larger clone is a single base apart. TCR cDNA was synthesized by 5'RACE template switching, which introduced a universal primer site and unique molecular identifiers. Priming of cDNA synthesis was performed from both the TCR alpha and TCR beta constant segments. Library amplification used two PCR steps, and the second PCR step added sample barcodes and sequencing adapters. Libraries were sequenced on Illumina HiSeq 2500 (2x100 bp) or NovaSeq (2x150 bp). As for the authors' bioinformatics: Demultiplexing of reads and collapsing into UMI consensus sequences were performed with MIGEC, and V(D)J alignment was carried out with MiXCR. Vaccine-responding clonotypes were defined with edgeR using replicate PBMC samples, requiring FDR below 0.01 and a log2 fold change above 5 up to day 15. CD4 or CD8 identity was assigned to each bulk clonotype according to whether the clonotype was present at higher abundance in the sequenced CD4 repertoire or the sequenced CD8 repertoire. The public reads were quality trimmed at Q25 with fastp and then assembled into clones with MiXCR by TCRdb, keeping productive beta chains. Merged by CDR3 protein, the rows form single entries marked with the most common genes and DNA. The V and J calls, along with clone size, are taken from TCRdb and not from the paper's own processing. The sample contains 200,000 to 300,000 distinct CDR3 sequences, 10% to 15% of them found a single time. 0.4% to 0.55% of the sample rests with the top ten.

These data originate in a study of T cells after yellow fever vaccination (dated by TCRdb to the late 2010s). The study in broad terms: The SMART-Seq v4 Ultra Low Input RNA kit was used to prepare libraries from fractions with low cell numbers. Bulk TCR alpha and beta repertoires were sequenced longitudinally to track T-cell clones before and after primary and booster YFV17D yellow fever vaccination. The cohort comprised two healthy male donors, one aged 18 to 29 and one aged 30 to 40 years. Blood samples were taken at several timepoints before and after primary and secondary immunization, and bulk PBMC replicates and cell subsets were isolated.

This specimen's treatment or condition label, interpreted: live attenuated yellow fever vaccine strain. PBMCs were isolated from peripheral blood using a standard Ficoll-Paque protocol. Dynabeads CD4 and CD8 positive selection kits were used to isolate CD4 and CD8 T-cell fractions. TriZol was used to extract RNA from bulk PBMCs, CD4 and CD8 fractions, and dextramer-positive and dextramer-negative fractions. General study outcomes and caveats: The secondary T-cell response was weaker than the primary response but faster, peaking on day 5 instead of day 15. Computational filtering was required because FACS-sorted repertoires could contain abundant contaminating clonotypes from the bulk population. A small fraction of clonotypes appeared in both the CD4 and CD8 compartments, likely as a result of convergent recombination. After the booster, most clones that had expanded after primary vaccination were detected again (around 96% of CD4 and around 88% of CD8), suggesting broad maintenance of memory. The study included only a couple of donors, which limits how far the findings can be generalized.

The junction shows trimming of 3 bases on V and 9 bases on J, and the gene matches do not reach 3 bases of it. CDR1 and CDR2 are read off the germline V gene (reference sequence) as DFQATT and SNEGSKA. The CDR3 spans 11 residues, from the cysteine through the phenylalanine. The sequence is cut down to CDR3 DNA, 33 bases in frame from base 1. In this chain, TRBV20-1 is recombined with TRBJ1-1; 8 central nucleotides agree with TRBD1. The specimen comprised CD4+ T cells sorted from PBMCs, sampled 45 days after the yellow fever booster vaccination. This clonotype originated in a man aged 25 to 45 who received the YFV17D yellow fever vaccine. CDR3 region: CSASRTGKAFF. The base sequence is TGCAGTGCTAGCCGGACAGGGAAAGCTTTCTTT.